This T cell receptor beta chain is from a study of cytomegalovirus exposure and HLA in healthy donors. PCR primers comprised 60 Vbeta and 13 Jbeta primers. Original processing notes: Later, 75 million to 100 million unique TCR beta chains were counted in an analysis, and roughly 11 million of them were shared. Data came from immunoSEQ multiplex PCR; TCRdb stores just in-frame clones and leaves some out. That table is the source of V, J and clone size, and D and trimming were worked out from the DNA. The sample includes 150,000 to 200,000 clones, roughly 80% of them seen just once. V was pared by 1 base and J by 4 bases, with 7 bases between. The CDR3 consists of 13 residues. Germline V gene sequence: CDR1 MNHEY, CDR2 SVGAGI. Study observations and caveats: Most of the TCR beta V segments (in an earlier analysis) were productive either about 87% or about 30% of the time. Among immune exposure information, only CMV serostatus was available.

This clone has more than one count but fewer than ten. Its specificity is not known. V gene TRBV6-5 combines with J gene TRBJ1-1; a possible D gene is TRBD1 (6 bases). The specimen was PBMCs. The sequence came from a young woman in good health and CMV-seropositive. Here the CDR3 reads CASSYLGGTEAFF. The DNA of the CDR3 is TGTGCCAGCAGTTACTTAGGGGGCACTGAAGCTTTCTTT.